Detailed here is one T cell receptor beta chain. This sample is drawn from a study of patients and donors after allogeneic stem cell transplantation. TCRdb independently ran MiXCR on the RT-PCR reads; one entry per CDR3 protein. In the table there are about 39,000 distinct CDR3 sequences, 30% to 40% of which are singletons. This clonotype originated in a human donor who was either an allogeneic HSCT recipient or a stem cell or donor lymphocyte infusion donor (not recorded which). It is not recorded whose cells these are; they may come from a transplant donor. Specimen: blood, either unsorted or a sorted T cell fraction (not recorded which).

The CDR3 bases are TGTGCCAGCTCAGAGGGGACCTATGGCTACACCTTC. Amino acid sequence: CASSEGTYGYTF. V and J are TRBV18 and TRBJ1-2, with D possibly TRBD1 on 5 matching bases. The CDR3 extends over 12 amino acids. The V gene's germline CDR1 is KGHSH and CDR2 LQKENI. V lost 5 bases and J lost 4, with 8 bases in between.